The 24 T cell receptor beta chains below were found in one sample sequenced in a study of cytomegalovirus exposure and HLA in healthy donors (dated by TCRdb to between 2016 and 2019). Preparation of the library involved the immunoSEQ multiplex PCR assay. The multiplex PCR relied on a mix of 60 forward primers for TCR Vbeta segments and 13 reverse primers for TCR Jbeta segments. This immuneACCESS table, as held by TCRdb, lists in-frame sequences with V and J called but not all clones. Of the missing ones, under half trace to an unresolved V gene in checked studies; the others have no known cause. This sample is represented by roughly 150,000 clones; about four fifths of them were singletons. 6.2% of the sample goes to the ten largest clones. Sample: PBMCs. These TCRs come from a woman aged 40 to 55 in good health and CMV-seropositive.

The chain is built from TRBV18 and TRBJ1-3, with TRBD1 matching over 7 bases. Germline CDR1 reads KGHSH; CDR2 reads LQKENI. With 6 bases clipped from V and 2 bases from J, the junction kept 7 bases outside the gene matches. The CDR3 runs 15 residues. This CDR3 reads CASSPTGETGNTIYF. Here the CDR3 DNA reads TGTGCCAGCTCGCCCACAGGGGAAACTGGAAACACCATATATTTT.

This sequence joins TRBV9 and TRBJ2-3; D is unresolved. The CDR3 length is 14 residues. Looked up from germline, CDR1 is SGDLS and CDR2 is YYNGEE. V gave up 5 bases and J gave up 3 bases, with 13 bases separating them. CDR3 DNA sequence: TGTGCCAGCAGTGAAACACCCACGACAGATACGCAGTATTTT. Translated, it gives CASSETPTTDTQYF.

The CDR3 DNA follows: TGCGCCAGCAGCCCAAGACTGACCGCCGGGGAGCTGTTTTTT. Its translation: CASSPRLTAGELFF. The chain recombines TRBV5-1 with TRBJ2-2; no firm D call. The V gene lost 4 bases and the J gene lost 6 bases, with 13 bases spanning the gap. Germline CDR1 reads SGHRS; CDR2 reads YFSETQ. This CDR3 region has 14 residues.

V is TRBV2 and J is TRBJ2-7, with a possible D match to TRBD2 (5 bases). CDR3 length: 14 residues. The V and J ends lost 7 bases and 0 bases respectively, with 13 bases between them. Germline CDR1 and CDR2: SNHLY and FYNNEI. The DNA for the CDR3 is TGTGCCAGCATGGACTGGGGAAGCTCCTACGAGCAGTACTTC. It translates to CASMDWGSSYEQYF.

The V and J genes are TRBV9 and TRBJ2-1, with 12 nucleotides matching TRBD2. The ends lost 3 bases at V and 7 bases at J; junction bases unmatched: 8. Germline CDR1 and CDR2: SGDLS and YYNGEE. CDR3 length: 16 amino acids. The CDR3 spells CASSETRLAGENEQFF. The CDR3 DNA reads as TGTGCCAGCAGCGAGACAAGACTAGCGGGAGAGAATGAGCAGTTCTTC.

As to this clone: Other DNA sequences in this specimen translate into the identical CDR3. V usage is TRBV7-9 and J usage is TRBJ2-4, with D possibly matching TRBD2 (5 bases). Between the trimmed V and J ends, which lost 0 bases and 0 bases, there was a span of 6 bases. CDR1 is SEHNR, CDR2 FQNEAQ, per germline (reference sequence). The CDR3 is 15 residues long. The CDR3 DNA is TGTGCCAGCAGCTTAGCTGGACTAGCCAAAAACATTCAGTACTTC. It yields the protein CASSLAGLAKNIQYF.

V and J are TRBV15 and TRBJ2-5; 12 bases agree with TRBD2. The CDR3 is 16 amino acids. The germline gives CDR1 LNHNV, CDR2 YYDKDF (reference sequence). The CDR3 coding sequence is TGTGGGATACAGCTAGCGGGAGGGAACTTACAAGAGACCCAGTACTTC. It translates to CGIQLAGGNLQETQYF.

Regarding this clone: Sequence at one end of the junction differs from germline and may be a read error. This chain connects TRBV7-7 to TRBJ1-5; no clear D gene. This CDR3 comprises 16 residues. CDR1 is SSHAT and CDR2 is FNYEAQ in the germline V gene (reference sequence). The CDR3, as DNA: TGTGCTAGCAGCTTAGGAGGACGGGAGGTCGATCAGCCCCAGCATTTT. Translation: CASSLGGREVDQPQHF.

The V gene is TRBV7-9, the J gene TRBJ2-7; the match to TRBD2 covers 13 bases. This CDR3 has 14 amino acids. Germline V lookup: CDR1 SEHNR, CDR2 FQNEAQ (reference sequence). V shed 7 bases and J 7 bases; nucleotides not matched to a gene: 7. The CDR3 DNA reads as TGTGCCAGCAAGGGACTAGCGGGACCTGGAGAGCAGTACTTC. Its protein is CASKGLAGPGEQYF.

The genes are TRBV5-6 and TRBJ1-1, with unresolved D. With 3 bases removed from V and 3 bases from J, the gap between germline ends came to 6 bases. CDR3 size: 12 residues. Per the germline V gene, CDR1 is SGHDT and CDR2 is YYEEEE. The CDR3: CASSWQDTEAFF. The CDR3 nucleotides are TGTGCCAGCAGCTGGCAGGACACTGAAGCTTTCTTT.

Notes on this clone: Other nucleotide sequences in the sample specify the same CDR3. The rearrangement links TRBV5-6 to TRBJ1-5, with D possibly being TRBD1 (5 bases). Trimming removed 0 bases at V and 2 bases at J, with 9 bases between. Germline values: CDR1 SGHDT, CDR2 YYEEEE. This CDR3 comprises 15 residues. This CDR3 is CASSLAGGGNQPQHF. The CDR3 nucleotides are TGTGCCAGCAGCTTGGCCGGGGGGGGCAATCAGCCCCAGCATTTT.

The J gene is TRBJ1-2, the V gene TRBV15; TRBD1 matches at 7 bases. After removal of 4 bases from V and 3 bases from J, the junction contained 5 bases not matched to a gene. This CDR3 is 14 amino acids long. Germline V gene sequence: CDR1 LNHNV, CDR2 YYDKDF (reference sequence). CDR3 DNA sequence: TGTGCCACCAGCATCAGACAGGGACACTATGGCTACACCTTC. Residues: CATSIRQGHYGYTF. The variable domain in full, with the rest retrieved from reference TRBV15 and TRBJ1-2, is DAMVIQNPRYQVTQFGKPVTLSCSQTLNHNVMYWYQQKSSQAPKLLFHYYDKDFNNEADTPDNFQSRRPNTSFCFLDIRSPGLGDTAMYLCATSIRQGHYGYTFGSGTRLTVV.

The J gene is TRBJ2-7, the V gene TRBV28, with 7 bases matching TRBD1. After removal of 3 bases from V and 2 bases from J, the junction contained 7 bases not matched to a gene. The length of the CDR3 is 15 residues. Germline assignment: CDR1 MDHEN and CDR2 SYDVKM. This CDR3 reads CASSLAAGGTYEQYF. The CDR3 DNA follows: TGTGCCAGCAGTTTGGCGGCAGGGGGAACCTACGAGCAGTACTTC.

The CDR3 sequence: CASRLDRVSEQYF. CDR3 in DNA: TGTGCCAGCAGACTGGACAGGGTCTCCGAGCAGTACTTC. The chain uses TRBV5-4 and TRBJ2-5; 8 nucleotides agree with TRBD1. The J call may be incorrect, as the DNA end agrees better with TRBJ2-7. This CDR3 region has 13 residues. Germline V gives CDR1 SGHNT, CDR2 YYREEE (reference sequence).

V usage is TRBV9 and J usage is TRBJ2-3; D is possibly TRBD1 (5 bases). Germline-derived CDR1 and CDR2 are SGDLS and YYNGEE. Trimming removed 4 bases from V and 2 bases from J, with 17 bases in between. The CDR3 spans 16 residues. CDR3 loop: CASSPQTVRDTDTQYF. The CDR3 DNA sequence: TGTGCCAGCAGCCCTCAGACGGTCAGGGACACAGATACGCAGTATTTT.

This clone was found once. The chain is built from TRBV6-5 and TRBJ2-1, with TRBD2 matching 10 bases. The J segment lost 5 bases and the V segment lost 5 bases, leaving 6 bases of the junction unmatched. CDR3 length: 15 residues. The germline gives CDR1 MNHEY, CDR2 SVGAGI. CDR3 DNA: TGTGCCAGCAGTACTAGCGGGATCGGCGACAATGAGCAGTTCTTC. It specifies CASSTSGIGDNEQFF.

This CDR3 reads CASRESSGSGGELFF. CDR3 nucleotides: TGTGCCAGCAGGGAAAGTAGCGGGAGTGGCGGGGAGCTGTTTTTT. The chain uses TRBV2 and TRBJ2-2; 9 bases map to TRBD2. The trim removed 6 bases at V and 7 bases at J, leaving 9 bases unmatched. This CDR3 has 15 residues. Germline values: CDR1 SNHLY, CDR2 FYNNEI.

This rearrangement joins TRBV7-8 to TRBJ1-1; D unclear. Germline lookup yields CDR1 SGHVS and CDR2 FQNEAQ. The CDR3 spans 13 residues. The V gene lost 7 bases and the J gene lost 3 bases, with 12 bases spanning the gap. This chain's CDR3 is CASTRNSYTEAFF. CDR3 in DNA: TGTGCCAGCACCAGAAACAGCTACACTGAAGCTTTCTTT.

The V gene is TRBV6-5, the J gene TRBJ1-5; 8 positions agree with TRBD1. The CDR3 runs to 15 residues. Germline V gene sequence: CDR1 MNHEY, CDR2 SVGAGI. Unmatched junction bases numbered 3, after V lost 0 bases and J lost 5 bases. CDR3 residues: CASSYSRGRDQPQHF. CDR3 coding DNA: TGTGCCAGCAGTTACTCCAGGGGGCGCGATCAGCCCCAGCATTTT.

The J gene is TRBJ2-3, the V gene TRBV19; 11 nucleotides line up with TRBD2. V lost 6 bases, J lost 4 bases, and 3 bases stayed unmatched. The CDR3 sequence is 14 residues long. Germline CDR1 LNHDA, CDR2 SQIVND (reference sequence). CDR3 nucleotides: TGTGCCAGTAGACTAGCGGGAGCCCCAGATACGCAGTATTTT. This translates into CASRLAGAPDTQYF.

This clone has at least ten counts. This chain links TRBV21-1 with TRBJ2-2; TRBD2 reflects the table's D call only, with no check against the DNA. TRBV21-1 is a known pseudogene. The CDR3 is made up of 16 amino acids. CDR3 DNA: TGTGCCACCTGGGAGACTAGCGGGAGAGGCACCGGGGAGCTGTTTTTT. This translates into CATWETSGRGTGELFF.

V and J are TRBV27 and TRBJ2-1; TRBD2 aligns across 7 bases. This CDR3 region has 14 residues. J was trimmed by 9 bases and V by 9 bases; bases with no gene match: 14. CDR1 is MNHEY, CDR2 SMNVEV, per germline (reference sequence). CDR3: CARASGKGCCEQFF. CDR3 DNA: TGTGCCAGGGCCAGCGGGAAAGGATGTTGTGAGCAGTTCTTC.

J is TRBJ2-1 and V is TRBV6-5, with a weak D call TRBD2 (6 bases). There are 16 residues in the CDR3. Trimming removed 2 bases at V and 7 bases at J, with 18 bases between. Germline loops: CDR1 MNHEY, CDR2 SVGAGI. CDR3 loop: CASSYVGTTGTNEQFF. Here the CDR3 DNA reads TGTGCCAGCAGTTACGTAGGGACGACTGGGACTAATGAGCAGTTCTTC.

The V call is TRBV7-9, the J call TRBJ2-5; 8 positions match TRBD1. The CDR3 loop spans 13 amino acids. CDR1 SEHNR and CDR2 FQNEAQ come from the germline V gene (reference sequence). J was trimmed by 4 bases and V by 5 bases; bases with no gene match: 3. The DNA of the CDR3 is TGTGCCAGCAGCATACAGGGGGGAGAGACCCAGTACTTC. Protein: CASSIQGGETQYF.